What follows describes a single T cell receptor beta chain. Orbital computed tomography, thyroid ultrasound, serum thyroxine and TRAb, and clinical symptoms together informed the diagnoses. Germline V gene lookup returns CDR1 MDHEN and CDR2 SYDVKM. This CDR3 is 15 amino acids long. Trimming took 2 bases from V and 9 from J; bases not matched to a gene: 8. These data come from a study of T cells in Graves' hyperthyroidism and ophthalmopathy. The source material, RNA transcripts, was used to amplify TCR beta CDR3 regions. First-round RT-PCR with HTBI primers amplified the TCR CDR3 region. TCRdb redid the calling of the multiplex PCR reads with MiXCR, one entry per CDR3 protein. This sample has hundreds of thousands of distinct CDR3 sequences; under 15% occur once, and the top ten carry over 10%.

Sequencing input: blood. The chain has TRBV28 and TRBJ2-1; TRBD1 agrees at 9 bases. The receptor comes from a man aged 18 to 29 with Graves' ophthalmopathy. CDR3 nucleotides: TGTGCCAGCAGTTTACCGGGACAGGGTTTTGGTGAGCAGTTCTTC. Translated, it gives CASSLPGQGFGEQFF.